Sequencing of this TCR beta chain was carried out in a study of T cell clonality in common variable immunodeficiency. The study, taken as a whole, reports: What drives increased CVID clonality needs T cell subpopulation sequencing. In common variable immunodeficiency, TCR beta chains reportedly carried fewer deletions and N-nucleotide insertions. Links between repertoire features and CVID complications were heterogeneity-limited.

CDR1 LGHDT and CDR2 YNNKEL come from the germline V gene (reference sequence). The V and J ends lost 6 bases and 2 bases respectively, with 13 bases between them. This CDR3 has 15 amino acids. This clone was detected many times. Antigen specificity is unknown. The sequenced fragment ends 3 residues before the CDR3 boundary, so the rest is inferred from the germline J gene. Control and CVID samples contributed equal amounts of genomic DNA. Data came from immunoSEQ multiplex PCR; TCRdb stores just in-frame clones and leaves some out. Sampling found about 44,000 clones, none seen once. The TCR originated in a person between 18 and 70 years old in good health. The chain recombines TRBV3-1 (or the pseudogene TRBV3-2) with TRBJ2-2, with D perhaps matching TRBD1 (6 bases). Specimen: peripheral blood mononuclear cells. CDR3 residues: CASSKQGFNTGELFF. Partial CDR3 DNA: TGTGCCAGCAGTAAACAGGGTTTTAACACCGGGGAG.